These T cell receptor beta chains were read from a single sample in a study of blood T cell repertoires in COVID-19. Sequenced by immunoSEQ multiplex PCR; TCRdb stores in-frame clones only, minus some. The repertoire holds fewer than 200,000 clones, about 80% seen once, with approximately 7.8% in the top ten. Specimen: peripheral blood. The source of these receptors is a woman in her sixties or seventies with COVID-19, enrolled during active disease. Each CDR3 is given with its conserved first and last residue. Fields, in order: D gene, V gene, J gene, clone size, CDR3 DNA, CDR3 protein. D genes are given only for firm matches. Some rows have no size entry. The others give once, few or many, or a class for an expanded clone.

-	TRBV28	TRBJ2-1	once	TGTGCCAGCACCTTCTTGGGGCGGCCCTACAATGAGCAGTTCTTC	CASTFLGRPYNEQFF
TRBD1	TRBV29-1	TRBJ2-7	-	TGCAGCGTTGAACCGACAGGGGCGAACGAGCAGTACTTC	CSVEPTGANEQYF
TRBD1	TRBV11-3	TRBJ1-1	-	TGTGCCAGCAGCAAATTGGGACAGGGGGCCAGTGAAGCTTTCTTT	CASSKLGQGASEAFF
TRBD1	TRBV6-5	TRBJ1-1	-	TGTGCCAGCAGGTACAGGGGAACTTTCTTT	CASRYRGTFF
-	TRBV29-1	TRBJ1-1	-	TGCAGCGTTGGGCGCGGGAACACTGAAGCTTTCTTT	CSVGRGNTEAFF
-	TRBV3-1/TRBV3-2	TRBJ2-7	-	TGTGCCAGCAGCCAAGGGCGTCTAGCCCTACCGTACGAGCAGTACTTC	CASSQGRLALPYEQYF
TRBD1	TRBV19	TRBJ2-2	-	TGTGCCAGTAATTCCGCGGGACAGGGCACCGGGGAGCTGTTTTTT	CASNSAGQGTGELFF
-	TRBV7-2	TRBJ2-7	-	TGTGCCAGCAGCCCCATAGGACACGATGCCTACGAGCAGTACTTC	CASSPIGHDAYEQYF
TRBD2	TRBV3-1/TRBV3-2	TRBJ2-2	-	TGTGCCAGCAGCCCACAGACTAGCGGGAGGGTGGCCGGGGAGCTGTTTTTT	CASSPQTSGRVAGELFF
-	TRBV15	TRBJ1-5	few	TGTGCCACCATCTTGGAGGAGGGAAGGAACAATCAGCCCCAGCATTTT	CATILEEGRNNQPQHF
-	TRBV7-9	TRBJ1-2	-	TGTGCCAGCAGCGAGCTAAACTCTCAGGGTGAGGGCTACACCTTC	CASSELNSQGEGYTF
TRBD1	TRBV5-6	TRBJ2-2	-	TGTGCCAGCAGCTTGAGACAGGGCCAAGCCGGGGAGCTGTTTTTT	CASSLRQGQAGELFF
-	TRBV21-1	TRBJ2-7	once	TGTGCCAGCATGCAACGGGACTTAGAGTACTTC	CASMQRDLEYF